This T cell receptor beta chain is drawn from a study of blood T cells in healthy people across ages (dated by TCRdb to between 2015 and 2016). Study-wide context: In model experiments, template switching captured roughly one uniquely barcoded TCR beta cDNA molecule for every two T cells. The donors were split into four age groups: young (average 16 years), middle-aged (39), aged (around 67) and long-lived (approximately 80). To avoid experimental bias, donors of different ages were randomly spread across the sequencing lanes. For two donors (one aged 18 to 30 and one aged 80 or older), the study analyzed two additional independent replicas of 1 million unique cDNA reads from the same blood draw. To track age-related changes in TCR beta repertoire diversity, the study relied on deep sequencing normalized with unique cDNA molecular identifiers. General findings and caveats noted by the study authors: Because donor CMV infection status was unknown, age-related changes in expanded clonotypes were potentially confounded. Total diversity estimates from one million sequenced T cells were considered lower bounds and underestimates. The long-lived group showed more naive CD4+ T cells, fewer expanded clones and increased TCR diversity than the aged group, suggesting age selection. Conclusive comparison of naive and antigen-experienced compartments was prevented by the profiling of bulk unsorted PBMCs. There was a strong correlation between observed TCR beta diversity and the percentage of naive T cells measured by flow cytometry. Observed TCR beta diversity per million T cells fell roughly linearly with age, and a significant reduction was already apparent by age around 40.

Donors were 39 systemically healthy Caucasian individuals from Russia aged 6 to 90 years. Each donor gave about 9.7 milliliters of peripheral blood, drawn into EDTA-treated Vacutainer tubes. Ficoll-Paque density-gradient centrifugation was used to isolate PBMCs, with at least 7 million obtained per sample. Total RNA, at least 6 micrograms per sample, was extracted from PBMCs with Trizol reagent. For every donor, an aliquot of PBMCs went through flow cytometry to measure the percentages of naive CD45RAhigh/CD27high T cells. Libraries were constructed by 5' RACE. The run used an Illumina HiSeq 2500. A second PCR of about 6 to 11 cycles was performed with a sample-barcoded 5' primer and a J-beta primer mix. A template-switch 5' adaptor carrying 12 random nucleotides introduced a unique molecular identifier onto each TCR beta cDNA molecule. Each sample yielded at least 2.5 million CDR3-containing paired-end reads. All of the RNA was converted into first-strand cDNA using the Mint cDNA synthesis kit, with a TRBC-specific oligonucleotide serving as the primer. After uracil-DNA glycosylase treatment, a first 18-cycle PCR used universal primers M1SS and BC2_uni_R on all cDNA. Per the source publication's procedure: For normalization, 1 million high-quality reads, each with a distinct molecular identifier, were randomly selected from each sample. Reads sharing molecular identifiers were discarded rather than binned into consensus sequences. CDR3 identification, clonotype clustering and error correction used MiTCR with a Q25 quality threshold and the strictest error-elimination algorithm. A nonparametric unseen species model using Euler transformation provided a lower-bound estimate of total TCR beta diversity. The raw public reads went through TCRdb reprocessing: fastp at Q25, MiXCR clone calling, in-frame beta chains kept. Merged by CDR3 protein, the rows form single entries marked with the most common genes and DNA. The V and J calls were determined by TCRdb, not by the authors. For this sample there are 700,000 or so distinct CDR3 sequences; around 43% appear just once. The top ten hold around 30% of the sample.

A note on this clonotype: It has no known antigen specificity. Per-nucleotide qualities are absent, and no much larger clonotype sits a single base away.

Reading from cysteine to phenylalanine, the CDR3 counts 15 amino acids. Only CDR3 DNA is held: 45 bases, read in frame from base 1. The germline V gene encodes CDR1 MNHEY and CDR2 SVGEGT. Trimming accounts for 6 bases at V and 5 bases at J, while the number of junction bases matched to no gene is 10. The receptor chain draws on TRBV6-2 or TRBV6-3 and TRBJ2-3; 8 bases in the junction line up with TRBD2. The sequence was collected from a man older than 75 in good health. Sequenced input: blood. The sequenced DNA is TGTGCCAGCAGCCGGATAGCGGGGCGTGGAGATACGCAGTATTTT. This sequence encodes CASSRIAGRGDTQYF.